This T cell receptor (beta chain) is drawn from a study of blood T cell repertoires in COVID-19. On the study more broadly: Donors in the United States, Italy and Spain gave samples during acute or convalescent COVID-19. PBMCs, B-cell-depleted T cells, or T cells were the source of the cDNA or gDNA that made up the material.

Germline V CDR1 and CDR2: MDHEN, SYDVKM. V was pared by 5 bases and J by 1 base, with 8 bases between. CDR3 length: 13 amino acids. As processed by the authors: Reference gene primer amplification gave estimated nucleated cell counts. Profiling relied on immunoSEQ multiplex PCR, and the TCRdb table lists in-frame clones only, not all of them. V, J and clone size were drawn from that table, and D and trimming were deduced from the DNA. There are approximately 70,000 clones in the sample; approximately 90% occur only once, and roughly 5% lies in the top ten. The V call is TRBV28, the J call TRBJ1-1; possibly TRBD1 for D (5 bases). The sample consisted of peripheral blood. This receptor was identified in a woman between 55 and 75 years old with active COVID-19. The CDR3 spells CASSRGRNTEAFF. CDR3 bases: TGTGCCAGCAGTCGGGGGAGGAACACTGAAGCTTTCTTT.